This TCR beta chain stems from a study of human thymus T cells. CDR1 and CDR2 (germline): MDHEN, SYDVKM. J gave up 5 bases and V 3 bases, and 11 bases lay outside the gene matches. The CDR3 sequence is 17 residues long. TCRdb keeps only in-frame clones here, not all; method: immunoSEQ multiplex PCR. The sample has 54,000 or so clones, around 94% seen once. Sequences were obtained from blood. The V call is TRBV28, the J call TRBJ2-3; 10 bases agree with TRBD2. The source of this sequence is a boy under two years old with a congenital heart defect but otherwise immunologically healthy. The CDR3 is CASSLGVASGSLDTQYF. The DNA of the CDR3 is TGTGCCAGCAGTTTGGGTGTGGCTAGCGGGAGCCTAGATACGCAGTATTTT.